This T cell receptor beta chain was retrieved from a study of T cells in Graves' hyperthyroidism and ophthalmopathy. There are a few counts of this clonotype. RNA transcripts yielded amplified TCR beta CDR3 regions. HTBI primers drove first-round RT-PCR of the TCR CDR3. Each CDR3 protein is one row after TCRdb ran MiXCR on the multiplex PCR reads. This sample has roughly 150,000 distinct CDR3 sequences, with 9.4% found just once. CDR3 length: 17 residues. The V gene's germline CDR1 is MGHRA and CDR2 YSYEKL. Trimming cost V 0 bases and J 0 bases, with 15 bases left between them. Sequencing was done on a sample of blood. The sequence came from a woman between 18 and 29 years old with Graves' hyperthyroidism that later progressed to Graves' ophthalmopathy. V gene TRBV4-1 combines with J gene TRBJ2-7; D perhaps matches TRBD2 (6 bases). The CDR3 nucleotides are TGCGCCAGCAGCCAAGAACTCGGGGGTATTACCTCCTACGAGCAGTACTTC. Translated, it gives CASSQELGGITSYEQYF.